Below, 24 T cell receptor beta chains from the same sample are listed, as sequenced in a study of shared clonotypes between healthy human individuals. Assay used: immunoSEQ multiplex PCR; TCRdb lists only in-frame clones, some missing. Of over 2 million clones listed, 95% are singletons. The sequenced sample was naive CD4+ T cells sorted from blood. Specified subset: CD45RA+ positively selected. The receptors originated from a man aged 18 to 30 in good health.

DNA for the CDR3: TGTGCCAGCAGCTTACGGCCCCTCACTGAAGCTTTCTTT. Its translation is CASSLRPLTEAFF. The chain couples TRBV7-2 to TRBJ1-1; D is uncertain. V lost 2 bases to trimming and J lost 4 bases, with 8 bases between them. The germline V gene has CDR1 SGHTA and CDR2 FQGNSA. CDR3 size: 13 residues.

The gene calls are TRBV11-2 and TRBJ2-5, with 8 positions matching TRBD2. The CDR3 has 15 residues. Germline-derived CDR1 and CDR2 are SGHAT and FQNNGV. J gave up 3 bases and V 5 bases, and 8 bases lay outside the gene matches. CDR3 residues: CASSVAGLIKETQYF. In DNA form, the CDR3 reads TGTGCCAGCAGCGTAGCGGGACTAATAAAAGAGACCCAGTACTTC. The complete variable domain, with remaining parts taken from reference TRBV11-2 and TRBJ2-5, reads EAGVAQSPRYKIIEKRQSVAFWCNPISGHATLYWYQQILGQGPKLLIQFQNNGVVDDSQLPKDRFSAERLKGVDSTLKIQPAKLEDSAVYLCASSVAGLIKETQYFGPGTRLLVL.

The chain joins TRBV5-1 to TRBJ2-3; D may be TRBD2 (5 bases). The V and J ends lost 5 bases and 4 bases respectively, with 14 bases between them. There are 14 residues in the CDR3. Germline V gives CDR1 SGHRS, CDR2 YFSETQ. Written as DNA, the CDR3 is TGCGCCAGCAGGCCGGAAGAGGGAGCAGATACGCAGTATTTT. Amino acid sequence: CASRPEEGADTQYF.

The chain couples TRBV30 to TRBJ2-7; TRBD1 might be the D (6 bases). This CDR3 has 13 residues. The ends were cut back, 5 bases at V and 0 bases at J, with 11 bases in the middle. The germline V gene has CDR1 GTSNPN and CDR2 SVGIG (reference sequence). The CDR3 here is CAWGGHGSYEQYF. DNA of the CDR3: TGTGCCTGGGGGGGACACGGCTCCTACGAGCAGTACTTC.

V usage is TRBV14 and J usage is TRBJ2-7, with TRBD2 identical over 11 bases. Losses at the gene ends were 1 base for V and 4 bases for J; bases not matched to a gene: 0. There are 14 residues in the CDR3. Germline assignment: CDR1 SGHDN and CDR2 FVKESK. The CDR3 loop reads CASSQGLAGYEQYF. CDR3 DNA sequence: TGTGCCAGCAGCCAAGGACTAGCGGGATACGAGCAGTACTTC.

V is TRBV7-8 and J is TRBJ2-1; D perhaps matches TRBD1 (6 bases). The V end was cut by 4 bases, the J end by 8 bases, with 18 bases between. The CDR3 spans 15 residues. Germline loops: CDR1 SGHVS, CDR2 FQNEAQ. CDR3 amino acids: CASSSRQVPLDEQFF. In DNA form, the CDR3 reads TGTGCCAGCAGCTCCCGACAGGTCCCTTTGGATGAGCAGTTCTTC. Variable domain in full (rest from reference TRBV7-8 and TRBJ2-1): GAGVSQSPRYKVAKRGQDVALRCDPISGHVSLFWYQQALGQGPEFLTYFQNEAQLDKSGLPSDRFFAERPEGSVSTLKIQRTQQEDSAVYLCASSSRQVPLDEQFFGPGTRLTVL.

This clone showed up just once. The genes are TRBV4-2 and TRBJ2-7; 7 bases are shared with TRBD2. With 0 bases clipped from V and 1 base from J, the junction kept 6 bases outside the gene matches. CDR1 and CDR2 (germline): LGHNA, YNFKEQ. There are 16 residues in the CDR3. The CDR3 here is CASSQERGVESYEQYF. In nucleotides, the CDR3 is TGTGCCAGCAGCCAAGAACGGGGGGTTGAGTCCTACGAGCAGTACTTC.

The CDR3 reads CAWSLGSPSTDTQYF. The CDR3, as DNA: TGTGCCTGGAGTCTTGGCAGCCCATCAACAGATACGCAGTATTTT. The genes are TRBV30 and TRBJ2-3; no firm D call. Germline loops: CDR1 GTSNPN, CDR2 SVGIG (reference sequence). The CDR3 length is 15 residues. V was cut by 2 bases and J by 3 bases, with 15 bases left in between.

As DNA, the CDR3 is TGCGCCAGCAGTTTTTCAGCGGCTAGCACAGATACGCAGTATTTT. This encodes CASSFSAASTDTQYF. V gene TRBV5-1 combines with J gene TRBJ2-3; weak D call: TRBD2 (5 bases). Germline V CDR1 and CDR2: SGHRS, YFSETQ. This CDR3 comprises 15 residues. The V and J ends lost 5 bases and 0 bases respectively, with 13 bases between them.

Remarks on this clone: Within the sample, other DNA sequences also encode this same CDR3. The V call is TRBV5-1, the J call TRBJ2-2, with 7 positions matching TRBD1. Germline V gene data show CDR1 as SGHRS and CDR2 as YFSETQ. With 0 bases clipped from V and 4 bases from J, the junction kept 3 bases outside the gene matches. The CDR3 spans 15 residues. CDR3 sequence: CASSLGQGSTGELFF. In DNA, the CDR3 is TGCGCCAGCAGCTTGGGACAGGGAAGCACCGGGGAGCTGTTTTTT.

J is TRBJ1-6 and V is TRBV18; the D is unclear. V was trimmed by 2 bases and J by 8 bases, leaving 13 bases between them. The CDR3 spans 15 residues. Germline V lookup: CDR1 KGHSH, CDR2 LQKENI. The CDR3 region has the DNA TGTGCCAGCTCACCAGGTCAGGCAGAGCATTCACCCCTCCACTTT. Translating it yields CASSPGQAEHSPLHF. Looking up the rest from reference TRBV18 and TRBJ1-6 gives the full variable domain: NAGVMQNPRHLVRRRGQEARLRCSPMKGHSHVYWYRQLPEEGLKFMVYLQKENIIDESGMPKERFSAEFPKEGPSILRIQQVVRGDSAAYFCASSPGQAEHSPLHFGNGTRLTVT.

Details on this clone: Other DNA sequences in the sample encode the same CDR3. This rearrangement joins TRBV5-4 to TRBJ2-7; 12 positions match TRBD2. The CDR3 has 15 amino acids. V lost 0 bases to trimming and J lost 7 bases; unmatched junction nucleotides: 5. CDR1 SGHNT and CDR2 YYREEE come from the germline V gene (reference sequence). Here the CDR3 DNA reads TGTGCCAGCAGCTTGGCTAGCGGGGGGGCCCGAGAGCAGTACTTC. Its protein is CASSLASGGAREQYF.

Comments on this clone: This same CDR3 is encoded by further DNA sequences in the sample. The CDR3 sequence: CASSLWNQPQHF. CDR3 in DNA: TGTGCCAGCAGTTTATGGAATCAGCCCCAGCATTTT. This sequence joins TRBV28 and TRBJ1-5; no firm D call. CDR3 size: 12 residues. Germline assignment: CDR1 MDHEN and CDR2 SYDVKM. Trimming took 0 bases from V and 4 from J, leaving 1 base between them.

This chain joins TRBV7-8 and TRBJ1-6; 7 bases match TRBD1. J gave up 8 bases and V 6 bases, and 19 bases lay outside the gene matches. CDR1 SGHVS and CDR2 FQNEAQ come from the germline V gene. The CDR3 length is 18 residues. The CDR3 sequence is CASREARTGLDRHSPLHF. In DNA form, the CDR3 reads TGTGCCAGCAGAGAGGCCCGGACAGGCTTAGATCGGCATTCACCCCTCCACTTT.

This chain joins TRBV28 and TRBJ1-5; tentative D call: TRBD1 (5 bases). CDR3 length: 15 residues. The V end was cut by 5 bases, the J end by 2 bases, with 13 bases between. Germline V gene data show CDR1 as MDHEN and CDR2 as SYDVKM. The DNA of the CDR3 is TGTGCCAGCAGTAGGGACCCTGGGGGCAATCAGCCCCAGCATTTT. Translating it yields CASSRDPGGNQPQHF.

This clone was seen only a few times. The V and J genes are TRBV29-1 and TRBJ2-3, with D maybe TRBD2 (7 bases). The CDR3 has 14 amino acids. V was clipped by 2 bases and J by 0 bases, with 9 bases between them. Per the germline V gene, CDR1 is SQVTM and CDR2 is ANQGSEA. The CDR3 DNA reads as TGCAGCGTTGAACGGGGGGCTAGCACAGATACGCAGTATTTT. This codes for CSVERGASTDTQYF.

The rearrangement links TRBV29-1 to TRBJ1-1; D is ambiguous. The V gene lost 3 bases and the J gene lost 1 base, with 9 bases spanning the gap. The CDR3 is 13 amino acids. CDR1 is SQVTM and CDR2 is ANQGSEA in the germline V gene. CDR3 amino acids: CSVEVVWNTEAFF. Here the CDR3 DNA reads TGCAGCGTTGAGGTGGTTTGGAACACTGAAGCTTTCTTT.

The rearrangement uses TRBV30 and TRBJ2-5, with 11 nucleotides matching TRBD1. Germline V gives CDR1 GTSNPN, CDR2 SVGIG (reference sequence). The V gene end was trimmed by 0 bases and the J gene end by 1 base; junction bases not matched to a gene: 13. There are 19 residues in the CDR3. The CDR3 DNA follows: TGTGCCTGGAGTGTCATTTTCGGGCGGGGGACAGGGGGCCAAGAGACCCAGTACTTC. Its protein product is CAWSVIFGRGTGGQETQYF.

This clone is a singleton in its sample. This sequence joins TRBV9 and TRBJ1-1, with D hard to call. Germline CDR1 is SGDLS and CDR2 is YYNGEE. This CDR3 has 14 residues. The V gene lost 4 bases and the J gene lost 4 bases, with 14 bases spanning the gap. CDR3 sequence: CASSLRPKGTEAFF. The CDR3 nucleotides read TGTGCCAGCAGCCTGAGGCCGAAGGGCACTGAAGCTTTCTTT.

The chain uses TRBV7-2 and TRBJ2-3; 10 nucleotides line up with TRBD1. V shed 11 bases, J shed 4 bases, and the junction held 9 bases outside the gene matches. The CDR3 extends over 14 amino acids. The germline gives CDR1 SGHTA, CDR2 FQGNSA. For the CDR3, the DNA is TGTGCCGACCGGGACAGGGGATTTCCAGATACGCAGTATTTT. Translated: CADRDRGFPDTQYF.

This chain uses TRBV2 with TRBJ2-3, with 7 bases aligning to TRBD1. Germline V CDR1 and CDR2: SNHLY, FYNNEI. This CDR3 region has 14 residues. CDR3 DNA: TGTACTCAAAAGGGGGCCTTTTGGGGAGATACGCAGTATTTT. It encodes CTQKGAFWGDTQYF.

This sequence joins TRBV10-1 and TRBJ2-7, with 10 bases that match TRBD1. Germline trimming cut 2 bases from V and 5 bases from J; bases unmatched to any gene: 6. Germline loops: CDR1 WNHNN, CDR2 SYGVQD (reference sequence). This CDR3 has 15 residues. The CDR3 region has the DNA TGCGCCAGCAGTGAGCCCTGGGACAGGGGTCACGAGCAGTACTTC. It is translated as CASSEPWDRGHEQYF.

The rearrangement uses TRBV7-9 and TRBJ2-3, with D hard to call. V shed 3 bases and J shed 4 bases, with 8 bases lying between them. From germline, CDR1 is SEHNR and CDR2 FQNEAQ (reference sequence). The CDR3 totals 13 residues. The CDR3 here is CASSFLDSDTQYF. CDR3 coding DNA: TGTGCCAGCAGCTTCCTAGATTCAGATACGCAGTATTTT.

The chain has TRBV10-3 and TRBJ1-1, with a weak D call TRBD1 (5 bases). This CDR3 spans 13 amino acids. The germline gives CDR1 ENHRY, CDR2 SYGVKD. Trimming shortened V by 7 bases and J by 5 bases, and 14 bases separated the two germline ends. The CDR3 bases are TGTGCCATCACCCATGGGGGAGGGACTGAAGCTTTCTTT. It specifies CAITHGGGTEAFF.